A selection of T cell receptor beta chains follows, all from one sample in a study of blood T cell repertoires in COVID-19. Produced via immunoSEQ multiplex PCR; TCRdb's table is partial and in-frame only. The top ten hold around 8.4% of the sample, which has about 120,000 clones, around nine tenths seen once. Sample: peripheral blood. These receptors were taken from a woman in her sixties or seventies who had recovered from COVID-19. CDR3s include the opening cysteine and the closing phenylalanine or tryptophan. Each record gives: V gene, J gene, CDR3 protein.

V: TRBV7-3; J: TRBJ2-3; CDR3: CASSPGQASDTQYF
V: TRBV7-2; J: TRBJ2-3; CDR3: CASSLGPADTQYF
V: TRBV24-1; J: TRBJ2-5; CDR3: CATSDGTRGEETQYF
V: TRBV4-3; J: TRBJ1-1; CDR3: CASSQDYRNTEAFF
V: TRBV7-2; J: TRBJ1-4; CDR3: CASSLRPDSRGEKLFF
V: TRBV30; J: TRBJ2-7; CDR3: CAVPRQGDFYEQYF
V: TRBV6-4; J: TRBJ2-5; CDR3: CATAPTGWETQYF
V: TRBV15; J: TRBJ1-4; CDR3: CATSIRGGSGEGKLFF
V: TRBV5-1; J: TRBJ2-1; CDR3: CASSLEGSGGSREQFF
V: TRBV7-9; J: TRBJ2-7; CDR3: CASSLVQGAGGEQYF
V: TRBV18; J: TRBJ2-7; CDR3: CASSPGTGGEQYF
V: TRBV18; J: TRBJ1-6; CDR3: CASSPLGGSSYNSPLHF
V: TRBV4-2; J: TRBJ1-4; CDR3: CASSQGEGDEKLFF
V: TRBV29-1; J: TRBJ2-1; CDR3: CSCGTSGNNEQFF
V: TRBV9; J: TRBJ1-2; CDR3: CASSVDRARGYTF
V: TRBV4-1; J: TRBJ1-3; CDR3: CASSQRGGRRDGNTIYF
V: TRBV18; J: TRBJ2-7; CDR3: CASSPRDRNYEQYF
V: TRBV28; J: TRBJ2-7; CDR3: CASSSARTGGSYEQYF
V: TRBV27; J: TRBJ2-2; CDR3: CASRQGANTGELFF